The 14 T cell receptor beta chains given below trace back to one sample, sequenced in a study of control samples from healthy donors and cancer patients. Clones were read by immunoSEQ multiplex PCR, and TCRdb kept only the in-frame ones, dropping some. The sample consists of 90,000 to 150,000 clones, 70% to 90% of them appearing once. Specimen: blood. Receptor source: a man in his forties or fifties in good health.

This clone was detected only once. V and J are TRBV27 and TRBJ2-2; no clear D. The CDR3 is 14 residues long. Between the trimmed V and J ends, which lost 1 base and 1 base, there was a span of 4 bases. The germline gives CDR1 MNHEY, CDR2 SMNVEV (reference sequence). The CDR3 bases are TGTGCCAGCAGTTTATATAGGAACACCGGGGAGCTGTTTTTT. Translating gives CASSLYRNTGELFF.

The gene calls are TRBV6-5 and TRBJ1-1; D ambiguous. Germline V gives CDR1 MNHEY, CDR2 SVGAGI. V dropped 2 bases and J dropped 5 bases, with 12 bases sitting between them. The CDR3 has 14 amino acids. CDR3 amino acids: CASSYGPQKTEAFF. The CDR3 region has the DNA TGTGCCAGCAGTTACGGCCCGCAAAAGACTGAAGCTTTCTTT.

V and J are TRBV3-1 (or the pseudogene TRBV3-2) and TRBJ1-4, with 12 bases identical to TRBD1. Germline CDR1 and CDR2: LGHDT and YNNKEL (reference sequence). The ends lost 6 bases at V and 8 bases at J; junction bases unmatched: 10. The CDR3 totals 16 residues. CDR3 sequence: CASSLRDRGREEKLFF. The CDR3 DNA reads TGTGCCAGCAGTCTCCGGGACAGGGGGCGAGAGGAAAAACTGTTTTTT.

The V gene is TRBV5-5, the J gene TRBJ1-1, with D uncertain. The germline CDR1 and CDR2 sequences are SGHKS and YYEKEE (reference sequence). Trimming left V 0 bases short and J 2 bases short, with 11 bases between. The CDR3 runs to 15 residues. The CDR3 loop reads CASSLGSRTNTEAFF. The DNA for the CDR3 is TGTGCCAGCAGCTTGGGCTCACGGACCAACACTGAAGCTTTCTTT.

The CDR3 nucleotides are TGTGCCAGCAGCGGAGAGGTCACGAGTAGTGTGGAGACCCAGTACTTC. Its translation is CASSGEVTSSVETQYF. The chain couples TRBV11-3 to TRBJ2-5; unclear D gene. CDR3 length: 16 amino acids. V dropped 5 bases and J dropped 5 bases, with 21 bases sitting between them. Germline loops: CDR1 SGHNT, CDR2 YENEEA.

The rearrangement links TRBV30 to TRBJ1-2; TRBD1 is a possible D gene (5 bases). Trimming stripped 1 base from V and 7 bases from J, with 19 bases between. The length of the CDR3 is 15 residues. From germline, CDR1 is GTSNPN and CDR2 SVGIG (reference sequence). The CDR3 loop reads CAWSALLGTRGGYTF. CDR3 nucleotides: TGTGCCTGGAGTGCCCTTCTAGGGACGAGGGGTGGCTACACCTTC. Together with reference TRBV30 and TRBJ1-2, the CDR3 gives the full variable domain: SQTIHQWPATLVQPVGSPLSLECTVEGTSNPNLYWYRQAAGRGLQLLFYSVGIGQISSEVPQNLSASRPQDRQFILSSKKLLLSDSGFYLCAWSALLGTRGGYTFGSGTRLTVV.

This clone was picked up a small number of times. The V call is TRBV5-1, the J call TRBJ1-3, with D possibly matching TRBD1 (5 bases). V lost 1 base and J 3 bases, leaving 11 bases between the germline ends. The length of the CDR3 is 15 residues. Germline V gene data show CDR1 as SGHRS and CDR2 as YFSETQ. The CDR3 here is CASSLSSRGGNTIYF. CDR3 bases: TGCGCCAGCAGCTTGTCGTCTAGGGGTGGAAACACCATATATTTT.

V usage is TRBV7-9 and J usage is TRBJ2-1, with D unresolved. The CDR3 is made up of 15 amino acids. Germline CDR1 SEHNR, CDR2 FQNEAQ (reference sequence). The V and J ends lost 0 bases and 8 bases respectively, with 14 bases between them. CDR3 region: CASSLALPGQDEQFF. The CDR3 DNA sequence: TGTGCCAGCAGCTTAGCGCTCCCAGGCCAGGATGAGCAGTTCTTC. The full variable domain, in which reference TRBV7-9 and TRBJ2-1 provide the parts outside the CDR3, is DTGVSQNPRHKITKRGQNVTFRCDPISEHNRLYWYRQTLGQGPEFLTYFQNEAQLEKSRLLSDRFSAERPKGSFSTLEIQRTEQGDSAMYLCASSLALPGQDEQFFGPGTRLTVL.

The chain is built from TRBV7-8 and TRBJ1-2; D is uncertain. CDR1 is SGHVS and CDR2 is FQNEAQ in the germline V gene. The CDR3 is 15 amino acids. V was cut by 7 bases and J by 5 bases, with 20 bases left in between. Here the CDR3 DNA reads TGTGCCAGCACCCAGTCGATTCTCTCACGGTATGGCTACACCTTC. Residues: CASTQSILSRYGYTF.

CDR3 sequence: CASSLVGDRREKLFF. The DNA for the CDR3 is TGCGCCAGCAGCTTGGTGGGGGACAGGAGGGAAAAACTGTTTTTT. The chain combines TRBV5-1 with TRBJ1-4; 8 bases match TRBD1. The germline V gene encodes CDR1 SGHRS and CDR2 YFSETQ. Trimming removed 0 bases from V and 8 bases from J; junction bases left unmatched: 6. The CDR3 is made up of 15 amino acids. Variable domain in full (rest from reference TRBV5-1 and TRBJ1-4): KAGVTQTPRYLIKTRGQQVTLSCSPISGHRSVSWYQQTPGQGLQFLFEYFSETQRNKGNFPGRFSGRQFSNSRSEMNVSTLELGDSALYLCASSLVGDRREKLFFGSGTQLSVL.

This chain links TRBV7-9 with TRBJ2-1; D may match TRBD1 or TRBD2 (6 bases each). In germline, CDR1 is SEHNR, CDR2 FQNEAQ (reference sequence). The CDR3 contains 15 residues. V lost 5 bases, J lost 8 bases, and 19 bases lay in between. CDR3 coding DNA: TGTGCCAGCAGCAAAGGGGGGCTTTCAAGGGATGAGCAGTTCTTC. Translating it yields CASSKGGLSRDEQFF.

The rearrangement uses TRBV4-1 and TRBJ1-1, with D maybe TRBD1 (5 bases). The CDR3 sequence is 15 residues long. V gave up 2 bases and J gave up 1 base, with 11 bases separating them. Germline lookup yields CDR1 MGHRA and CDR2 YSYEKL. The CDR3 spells CASSQYHQGNTEAFF. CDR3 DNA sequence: TGCGCCAGCAGCCAATACCATCAGGGGAACACTGAAGCTTTCTTT.

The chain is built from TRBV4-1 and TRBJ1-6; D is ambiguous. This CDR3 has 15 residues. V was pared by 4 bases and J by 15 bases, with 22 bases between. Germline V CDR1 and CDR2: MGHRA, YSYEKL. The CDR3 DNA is TGCGCCAGCAGCCGAATCCGGGATCCCGTGAGCCTCCTCCACTTT. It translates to CASSRIRDPVSLLHF.

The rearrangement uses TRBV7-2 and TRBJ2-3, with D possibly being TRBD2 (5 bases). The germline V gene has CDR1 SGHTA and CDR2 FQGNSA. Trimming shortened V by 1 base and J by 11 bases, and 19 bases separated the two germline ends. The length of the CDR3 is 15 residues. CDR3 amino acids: CASSLGGNRGREQYF. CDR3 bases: TGTGCCAGCAGCTTAGGAGGTAATAGAGGGCGTGAGCAGTATTTT.